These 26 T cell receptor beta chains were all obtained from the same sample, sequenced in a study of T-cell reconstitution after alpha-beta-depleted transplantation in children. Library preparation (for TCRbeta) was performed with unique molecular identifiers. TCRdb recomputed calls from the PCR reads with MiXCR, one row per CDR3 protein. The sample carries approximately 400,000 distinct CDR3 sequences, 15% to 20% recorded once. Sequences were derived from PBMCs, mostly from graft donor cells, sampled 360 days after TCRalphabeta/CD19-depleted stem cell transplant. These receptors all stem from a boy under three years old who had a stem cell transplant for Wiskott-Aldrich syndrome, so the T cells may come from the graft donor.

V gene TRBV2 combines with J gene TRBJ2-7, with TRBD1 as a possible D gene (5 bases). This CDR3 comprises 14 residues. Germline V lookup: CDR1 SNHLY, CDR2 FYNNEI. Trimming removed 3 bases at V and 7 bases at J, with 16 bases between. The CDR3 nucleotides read TGTGCCAGCAGTGACCCCTTGCACAGGCGAGAGCAGTACTTC. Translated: CASSDPLHRREQYF.

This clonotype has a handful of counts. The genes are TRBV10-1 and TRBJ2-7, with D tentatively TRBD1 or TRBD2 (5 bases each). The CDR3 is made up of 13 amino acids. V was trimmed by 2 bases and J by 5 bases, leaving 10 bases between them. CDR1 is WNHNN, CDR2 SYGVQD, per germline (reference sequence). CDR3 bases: TGCGCCAGCAGTGAGACCCGGGGCCACGAGCAGTACTTC. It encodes CASSETRGHEQYF.

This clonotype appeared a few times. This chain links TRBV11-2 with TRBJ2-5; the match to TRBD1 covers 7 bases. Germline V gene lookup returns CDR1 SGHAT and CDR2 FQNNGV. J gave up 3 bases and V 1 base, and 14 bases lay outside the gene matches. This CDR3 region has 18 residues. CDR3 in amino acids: CASSLVPPLDRNKETQYF. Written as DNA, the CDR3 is TGTGCCAGCAGCTTAGTCCCCCCTCTGGACAGGAACAAAGAGACCCAGTACTTC. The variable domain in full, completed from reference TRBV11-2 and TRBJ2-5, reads EAGVAQSPRYKIIEKRQSVAFWCNPISGHATLYWYQQILGQGPKLLIQFQNNGVVDDSQLPKDRFSAERLKGVDSTLKIQPAKLEDSAVYLCASSLVPPLDRNKETQYFGPGTRLLVL.

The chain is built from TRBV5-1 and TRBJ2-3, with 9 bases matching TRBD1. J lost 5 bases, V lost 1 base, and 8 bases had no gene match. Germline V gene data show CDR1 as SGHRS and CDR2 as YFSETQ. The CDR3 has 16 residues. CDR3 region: CASSLWRTGVGDTQYF. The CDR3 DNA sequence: TGCGCCAGCAGCTTGTGGCGGACAGGGGTCGGAGATACGCAGTATTTT.

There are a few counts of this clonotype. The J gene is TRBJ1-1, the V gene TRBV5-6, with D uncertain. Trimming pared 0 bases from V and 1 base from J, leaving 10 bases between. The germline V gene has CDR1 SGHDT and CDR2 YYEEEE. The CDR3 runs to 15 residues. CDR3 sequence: CASSLGPQWNTEAFF. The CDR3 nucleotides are TGTGCCAGCAGCTTGGGACCCCAGTGGAACACTGAAGCTTTCTTT.

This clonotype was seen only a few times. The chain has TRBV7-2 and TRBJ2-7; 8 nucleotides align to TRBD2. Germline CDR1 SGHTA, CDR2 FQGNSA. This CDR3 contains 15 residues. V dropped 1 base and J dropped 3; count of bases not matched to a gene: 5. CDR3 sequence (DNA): TGTGCCAGCAGCTTAGTGGCTAGCGGGTTCTACGAGCAGTACTTC. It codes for CASSLVASGFYEQYF.

DNA for the CDR3: TGTGCCAGCAGCCAAGTTCACCTAGCTACGCAGTATTTT. This translates into CASSQVHLATQYF. The V call is TRBV14, the J call TRBJ2-3; maybe TRBD2 (5 bases). Germline V gives CDR1 SGHDN, CDR2 FVKESK. V was shortened by 1 base and J by 8 bases, with 10 bases between the two germline ends. The CDR3 runs 13 residues. Variable domain in full (rest from reference TRBV14 and TRBJ2-3): EAGVTQFPSHSVIEKGQTVTLRCDPISGHDNLYWYRRVMGKEIKFLLHFVKESKQDESGMPNNRFLAERTGGTYSTLKVQPAELEDSGVYFCASSQVHLATQYFGPGTRLTVL.

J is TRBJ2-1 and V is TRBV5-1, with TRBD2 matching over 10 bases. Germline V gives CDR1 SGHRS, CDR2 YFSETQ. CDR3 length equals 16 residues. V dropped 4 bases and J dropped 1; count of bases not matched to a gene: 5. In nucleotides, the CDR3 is TGCGCCAGCAGCCTAGATAGCGGGAGGTCCTACAATGAGCAGTTCTTC. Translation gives CASSLDSGRSYNEQFF. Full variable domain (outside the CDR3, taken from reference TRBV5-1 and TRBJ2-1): KAGVTQTPRYLIKTRGQQVTLSCSPISGHRSVSWYQQTPGQGLQFLFEYFSETQRNKGNFPGRFSGRQFSNSRSEMNVSTLELGDSALYLCASSLDSGRSYNEQFFGPGTRLTVL.

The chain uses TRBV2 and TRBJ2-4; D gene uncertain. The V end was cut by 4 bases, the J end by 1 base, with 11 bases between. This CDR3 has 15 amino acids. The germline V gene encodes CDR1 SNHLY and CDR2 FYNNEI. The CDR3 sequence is CASSGFLGAKNIQYF. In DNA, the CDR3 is TGTGCCAGCAGTGGCTTCCTTGGGGCCAAAAACATTCAGTACTTC.

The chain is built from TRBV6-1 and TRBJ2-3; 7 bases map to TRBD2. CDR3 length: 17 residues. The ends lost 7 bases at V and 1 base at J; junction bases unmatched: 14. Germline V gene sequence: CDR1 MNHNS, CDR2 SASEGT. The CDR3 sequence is CASNTGGAGVGTDTQYF. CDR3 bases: TGTGCCAGCAATACCGGGGGTGCGGGAGTAGGCACAGATACGCAGTATTTT.

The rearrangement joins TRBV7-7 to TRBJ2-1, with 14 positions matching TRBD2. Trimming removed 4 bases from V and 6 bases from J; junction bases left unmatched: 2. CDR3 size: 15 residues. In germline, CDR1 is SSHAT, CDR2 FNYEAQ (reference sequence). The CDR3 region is CASSWGLAGANEQFF. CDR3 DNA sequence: TGTGCCAGCAGCTGGGGACTAGCGGGAGCCAATGAGCAGTTCTTC.

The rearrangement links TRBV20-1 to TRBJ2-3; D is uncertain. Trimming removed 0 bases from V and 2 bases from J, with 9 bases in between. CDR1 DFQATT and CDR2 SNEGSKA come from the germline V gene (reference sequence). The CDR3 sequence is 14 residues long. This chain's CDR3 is CSARDVVATDTQYF. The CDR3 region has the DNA TGCAGTGCTAGAGATGTAGTAGCCACAGATACGCAGTATTTT.

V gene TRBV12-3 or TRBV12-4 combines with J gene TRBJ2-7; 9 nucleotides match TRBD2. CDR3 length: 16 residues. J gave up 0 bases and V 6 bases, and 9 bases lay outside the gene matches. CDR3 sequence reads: CASSPRGRGGSYEQYF. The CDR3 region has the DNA TGTGCCAGCAGCCCCCGTGGGCGGGGGGGCTCCTACGAGCAGTACTTC.

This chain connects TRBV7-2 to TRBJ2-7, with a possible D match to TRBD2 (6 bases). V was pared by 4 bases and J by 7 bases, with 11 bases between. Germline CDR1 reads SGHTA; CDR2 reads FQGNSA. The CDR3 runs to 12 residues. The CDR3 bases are TGTGCCAGCAGCTCCACCGCGGGAGAGCAGTACTTC. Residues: CASSSTAGEQYF.

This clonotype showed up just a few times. This CDR3 is CASSPSKGLALYEQYF. The CDR3 nucleotides read TGTGCCAGCTCGCCCTCCAAGGGACTAGCCCTCTACGAGCAGTACTTC. The chain is built from TRBV18 and TRBJ2-7; 9 bases are a match to TRBD2. V lost 6 bases, J lost 3 bases, and 12 bases stayed unmatched. The length of the CDR3 is 16 residues. The germline CDR1 and CDR2 sequences are KGHSH and LQKENI.

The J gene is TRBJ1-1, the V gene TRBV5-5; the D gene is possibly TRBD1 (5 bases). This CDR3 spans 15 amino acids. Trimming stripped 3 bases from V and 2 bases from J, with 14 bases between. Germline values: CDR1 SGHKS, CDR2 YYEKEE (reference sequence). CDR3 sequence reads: CASSSENTGNTEAFF. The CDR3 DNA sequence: TGTGCCAGCAGCTCCGAAAACACAGGAAACACTGAAGCTTTCTTT.

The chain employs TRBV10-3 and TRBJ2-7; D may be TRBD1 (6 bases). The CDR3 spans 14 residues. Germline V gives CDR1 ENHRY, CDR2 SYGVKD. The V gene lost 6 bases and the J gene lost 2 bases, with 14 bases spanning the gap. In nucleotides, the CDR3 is TGTGCCATCAGCCCCAGGGGAATAGCCTACGAGCAGTACTTC. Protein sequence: CAISPRGIAYEQYF.

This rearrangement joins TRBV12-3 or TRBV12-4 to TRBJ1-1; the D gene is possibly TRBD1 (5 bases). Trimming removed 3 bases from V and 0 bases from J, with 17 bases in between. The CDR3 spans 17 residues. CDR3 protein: CASSFRGLNRLNTEAFF. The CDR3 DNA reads TGTGCCAGCAGTTTTCGGGGCCTAAACAGGTTGAACACTGAAGCTTTCTTT.

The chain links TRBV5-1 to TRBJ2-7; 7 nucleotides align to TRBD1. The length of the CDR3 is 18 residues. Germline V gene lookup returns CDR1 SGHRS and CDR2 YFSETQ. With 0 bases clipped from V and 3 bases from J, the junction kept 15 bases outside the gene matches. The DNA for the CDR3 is TGCGCCAGCAGCTTGGCCACCAACAGGGGCCGAGGGGTCTACGAGCAGTACTTC. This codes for CASSLATNRGRGVYEQYF.

The chain's CDR3 is CASSLGDRGDSPLHF. The CDR3 DNA reads TGCGCCAGCAGCTTGGGGGACAGGGGAGATTCACCCCTCCACTTT. The V call is TRBV5-1, the J call TRBJ1-6, with 10 bases matching TRBD1. From germline, CDR1 is SGHRS and CDR2 YFSETQ. The V and J ends lost 0 bases and 8 bases, in that order; junction bases with no gene match: 2. The CDR3 runs to 15 residues.

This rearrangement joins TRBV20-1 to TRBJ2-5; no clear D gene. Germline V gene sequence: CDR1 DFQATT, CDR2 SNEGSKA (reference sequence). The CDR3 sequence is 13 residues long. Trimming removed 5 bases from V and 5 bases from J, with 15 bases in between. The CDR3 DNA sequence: TGCAGTGCTGAGCTTGCTCTCGGGGAGACCCAGTACTTC. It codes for CSAELALGETQYF.

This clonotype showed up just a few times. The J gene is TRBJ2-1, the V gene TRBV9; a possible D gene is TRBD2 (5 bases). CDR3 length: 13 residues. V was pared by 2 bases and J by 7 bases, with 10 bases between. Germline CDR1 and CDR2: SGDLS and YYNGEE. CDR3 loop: CASSVLASNEQFF. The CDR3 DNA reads TGTGCCAGCAGCGTCCTAGCTAGTAATGAGCAGTTCTTC. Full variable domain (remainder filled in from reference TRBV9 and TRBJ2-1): DSGVTQTPKHLITATGQRVTLRCSPRSGDLSVYWYQQSLDQGLQFLIQYYNGEERAKGNILERFSAQQFPDLHSELNLSSLELGDSALYFCASSVLASNEQFFGPGTRLTVL.

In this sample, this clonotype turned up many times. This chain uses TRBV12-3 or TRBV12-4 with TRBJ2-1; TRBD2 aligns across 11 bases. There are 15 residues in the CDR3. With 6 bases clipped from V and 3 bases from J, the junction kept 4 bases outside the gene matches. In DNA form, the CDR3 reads TGTGCCAGCAGCCGCGGACTAGCGGGCTACAATGAGCAGTTCTTC. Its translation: CASSRGLAGYNEQFF.

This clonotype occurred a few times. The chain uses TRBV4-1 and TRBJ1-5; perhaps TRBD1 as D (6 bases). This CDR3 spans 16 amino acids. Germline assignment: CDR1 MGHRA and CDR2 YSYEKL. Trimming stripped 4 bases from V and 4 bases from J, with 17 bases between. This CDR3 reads CASSPLAGARNQPQHF. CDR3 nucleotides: TGCGCCAGCAGCCCATTAGCAGGGGCGAGGAATCAGCCCCAGCATTTT.

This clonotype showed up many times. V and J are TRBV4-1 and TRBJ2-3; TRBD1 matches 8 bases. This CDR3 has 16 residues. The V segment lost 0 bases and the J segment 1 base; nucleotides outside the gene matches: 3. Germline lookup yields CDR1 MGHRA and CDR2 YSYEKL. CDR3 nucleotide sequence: TGCGCCAGCAGCCAAGACAGGGGGCCCGGCACAGATACGCAGTATTTT. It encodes CASSQDRGPGTDTQYF.

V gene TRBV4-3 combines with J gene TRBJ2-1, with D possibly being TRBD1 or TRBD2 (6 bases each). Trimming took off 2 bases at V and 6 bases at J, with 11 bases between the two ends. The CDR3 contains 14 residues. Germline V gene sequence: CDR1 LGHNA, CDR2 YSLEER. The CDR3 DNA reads TGCGCCAGCAGCCAATGGGGGGCTTCCAATGAGCAGTTCTTC. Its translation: CASSQWGASNEQFF.